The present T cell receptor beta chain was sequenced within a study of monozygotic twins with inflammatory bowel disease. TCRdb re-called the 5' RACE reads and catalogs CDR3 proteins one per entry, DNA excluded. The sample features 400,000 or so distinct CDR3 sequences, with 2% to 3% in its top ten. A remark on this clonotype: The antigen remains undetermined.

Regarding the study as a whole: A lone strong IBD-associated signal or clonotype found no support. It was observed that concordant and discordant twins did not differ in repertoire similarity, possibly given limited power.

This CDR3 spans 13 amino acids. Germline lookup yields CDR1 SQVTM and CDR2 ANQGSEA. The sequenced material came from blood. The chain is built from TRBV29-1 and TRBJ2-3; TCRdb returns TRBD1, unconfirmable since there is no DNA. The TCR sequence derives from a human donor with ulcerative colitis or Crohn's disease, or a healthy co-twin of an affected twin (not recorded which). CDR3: CSVGGVLTDTQYF.